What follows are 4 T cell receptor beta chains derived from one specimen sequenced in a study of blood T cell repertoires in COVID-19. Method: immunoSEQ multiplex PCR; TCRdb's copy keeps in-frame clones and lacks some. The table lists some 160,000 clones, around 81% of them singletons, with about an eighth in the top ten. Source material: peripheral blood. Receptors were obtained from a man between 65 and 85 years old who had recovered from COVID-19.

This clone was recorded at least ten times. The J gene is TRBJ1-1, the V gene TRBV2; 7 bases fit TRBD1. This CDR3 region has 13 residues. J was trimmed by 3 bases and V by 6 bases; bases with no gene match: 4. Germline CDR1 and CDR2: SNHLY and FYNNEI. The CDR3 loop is CASSPQGYTEAFF. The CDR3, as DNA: TGTGCCAGCAGCCCACAGGGGTACACTGAAGCTTTCTTT.

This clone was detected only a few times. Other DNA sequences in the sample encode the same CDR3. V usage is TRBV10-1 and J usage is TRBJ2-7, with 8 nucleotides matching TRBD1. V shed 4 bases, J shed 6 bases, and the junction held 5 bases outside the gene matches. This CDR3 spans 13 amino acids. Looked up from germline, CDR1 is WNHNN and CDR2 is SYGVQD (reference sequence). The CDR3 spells CASSGRQGSEQYF. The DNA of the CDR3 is TGCGCCAGCAGTGGCCGACAGGGGAGCGAGCAGTACTTC.

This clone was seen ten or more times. The CDR3 reads CASTPGQTTNEKLFF. Written as DNA, the CDR3 is TGTGCCAGCACCCCGGGGCAGACAACTAATGAAAAACTGTTTTTT. J is TRBJ1-4 and V is TRBV6-2 or TRBV6-3, with D perhaps matching TRBD1 (5 bases). The V gene's germline CDR1 is MNHEY and CDR2 SVGEGT. The CDR3 consists of 15 residues. Between the trimmed V and J ends, which lost 7 bases and 0 bases, there was a span of 12 bases.

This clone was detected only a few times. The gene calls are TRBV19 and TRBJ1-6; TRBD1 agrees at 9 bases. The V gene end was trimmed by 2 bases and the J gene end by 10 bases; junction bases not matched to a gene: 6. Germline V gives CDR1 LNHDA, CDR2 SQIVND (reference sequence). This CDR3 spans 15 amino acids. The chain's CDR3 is CASSISTGGASPLHF. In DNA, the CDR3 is TGTGCCAGTAGTATATCAACAGGGGGCGCCTCACCCCTCCACTTT.